A selection of T cell receptor beta chains follows, all from one sample in a study of OX40 agonist ivuxolimab in advanced cancers. Clones were sequenced by immunoSEQ multiplex PCR, and TCRdb holds only the in-frame ones, with some missing. The table shows some 100,000 clones, with roughly four fifths occurring only once. Sequencing used CD4+ or CD8+ T cells sorted from blood, obtained in a trial of the OX40 agonist ivuxolimab. The receptors were gathered from an adult with an advanced solid tumor such as melanoma, head and neck, liver or kidney cancer. Each CDR3 is given with its conserved first and last residue. A D gene is named only where the DNA matches it firmly. Clone size is given for some rows only: seen once, a few or many times, or a class if the clone is expanded.

j_call v_call d_call clone_size cdr3_aa cdr3_nt
TRBJ1-3 TRBV5-4 NA NA CASSLDGGNTIYF TGTGCCAGCAGCTTGGACGGCGGAAACACCATATATTTT
TRBJ1-4 TRBV4-3 TRBD1 NA CASSPSGDRREKLFF TGCGCCAGCAGCCCTTCCGGGGACAGGCGGGAAAAACTGTTTTTT
TRBJ2-7 TRBV11-3 NA NA CASSLAVDGDYEQYF TGTGCCAGCAGCTTAGCGGTGGACGGGGACTACGAGCAGTACTTC
TRBJ1-4 TRBV9 NA NA CASSSQWTDEKLFF TGTGCCAGCAGCTCACAGTGGACTGATGAAAAACTGTTTTTT
TRBJ1-3 TRBV7-9 NA NA CASSWDSGNTIYF TGTGCCAGCAGCTGGGACTCTGGAAACACCATATATTTT
TRBJ2-5 TRBV9 TRBD1 once CASSVDRGRPGETQYF TGTGCCAGCAGCGTTGACAGGGGGCGTCCGGGAGAGACCCAGTACTTC
TRBJ2-2 TRBV7-8 TRBD1 few CASSLAAGGTGELFF TGTGCCAGCAGCTTAGCCGCAGGGGGTACCGGGGAGCTGTTTTTT
TRBJ1-1 TRBV5-4 NA NA CVSSRPPTVTEAFF TGTGTCAGCAGCCGCCCACCGACAGTAACTGAAGCTTTCTTT
TRBJ1-6 TRBV10-3 NA NA CAISAGRGNSPLHF TGTGCCATCAGTGCGGGCAGGGGTAATTCACCCCTCCACTTT
TRBJ2-2 TRBV9 NA NA CASSVSGGLYTGELFF TGTGCCAGCAGCGTCTCTGGGGGGCTGTACACCGGGGAGCTGTTTTTT
TRBJ2-7 TRBV10-3 NA NA CAISPREGGPTDYEQYF TGTGCCATCAGCCCCCGTGAGGGGGGGCCAACCGACTACGAGCAGTACTTC
TRBJ1-2 TRBV7-2 TRBD1 NA CASSLGTSGGYGYTF TGTGCCAGCAGCTTAGGAACGTCAGGGGGGTATGGCTACACCTTC
TRBJ2-6 TRBV21-1 NA NA CARGRGLAGASGANVLTF TGTGCCAGGGGCCGGGGACTAGCGGGAGCTTCTGGGGCCAACGTCCTGACTTTC
TRBJ2-7 TRBV19 TRBD2 NA CASSSGLATSYEQYF TGTGCCAGTAGTTCCGGACTAGCGACGAGCTACGAGCAGTACTTC
TRBJ2-7 TRBV5-1 TRBD1 once CASSPTGPLSYEQYF TGCGCCAGCAGCCCGACAGGGCCCCTCTCCTACGAGCAGTACTTC